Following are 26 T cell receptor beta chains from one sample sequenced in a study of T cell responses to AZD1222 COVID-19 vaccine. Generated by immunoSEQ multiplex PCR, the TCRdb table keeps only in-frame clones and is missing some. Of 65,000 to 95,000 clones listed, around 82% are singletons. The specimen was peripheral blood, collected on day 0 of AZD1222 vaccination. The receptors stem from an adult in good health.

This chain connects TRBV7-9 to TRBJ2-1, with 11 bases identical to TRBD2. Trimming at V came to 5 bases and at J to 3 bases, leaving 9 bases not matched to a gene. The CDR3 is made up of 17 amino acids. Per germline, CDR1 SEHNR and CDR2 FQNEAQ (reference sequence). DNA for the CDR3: TGTGCCAGCAGCCCCCGGTTTAGCGGGGGGGACTACAATGAGCAGTTCTTC. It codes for CASSPRFSGGDYNEQFF.

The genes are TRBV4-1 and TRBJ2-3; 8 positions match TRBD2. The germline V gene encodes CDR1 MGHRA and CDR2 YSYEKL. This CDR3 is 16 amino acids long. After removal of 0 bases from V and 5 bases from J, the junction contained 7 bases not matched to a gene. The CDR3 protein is CASSQEAGAVRDTQYF. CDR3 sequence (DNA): TGCGCCAGCAGCCAAGAAGCGGGGGCGGTGAGAGATACGCAGTATTTT.

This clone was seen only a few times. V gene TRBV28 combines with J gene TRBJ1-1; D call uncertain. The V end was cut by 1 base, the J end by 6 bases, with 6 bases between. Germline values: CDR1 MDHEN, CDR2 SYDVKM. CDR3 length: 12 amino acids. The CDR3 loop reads CASSLLDAEAFF. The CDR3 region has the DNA TGTGCCAGCAGTTTATTGGACGCTGAAGCTTTCTTT.

CDR3 region: CASSSLDQDGYTF. In DNA form, the CDR3 reads TGTGCCAGCAGCTCCCTCGATCAGGATGGCTACACCTTC. The V gene is TRBV7-8, the J gene TRBJ1-2; no definite D call. Germline values: CDR1 SGHVS, CDR2 FQNEAQ. Trimming shortened V by 4 bases and J by 6 bases, and 12 bases separated the two germline ends. The CDR3 runs 13 residues.

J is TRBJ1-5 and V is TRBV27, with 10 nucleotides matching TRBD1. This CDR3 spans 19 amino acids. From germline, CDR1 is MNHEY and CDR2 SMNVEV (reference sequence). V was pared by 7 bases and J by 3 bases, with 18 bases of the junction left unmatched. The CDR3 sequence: CASTERGDDRGHFNQPQHF. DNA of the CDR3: TGTGCCAGCACTGAAAGGGGGGACGACAGGGGGCATTTCAATCAGCCCCAGCATTTT.

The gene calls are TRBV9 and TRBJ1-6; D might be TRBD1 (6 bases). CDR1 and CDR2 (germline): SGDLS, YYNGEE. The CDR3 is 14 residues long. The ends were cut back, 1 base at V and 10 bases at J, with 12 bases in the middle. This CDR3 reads CASSVRQDGSPLHF. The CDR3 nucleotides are TGTGCCAGCAGCGTAAGACAGGACGGATCACCCCTCCACTTT.

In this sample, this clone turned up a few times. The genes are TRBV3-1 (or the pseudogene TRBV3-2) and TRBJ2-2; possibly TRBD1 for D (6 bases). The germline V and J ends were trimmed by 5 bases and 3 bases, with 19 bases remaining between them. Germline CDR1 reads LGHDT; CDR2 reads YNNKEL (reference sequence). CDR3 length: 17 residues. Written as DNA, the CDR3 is TGTGCCAGCAGCGAACCCCGGCCAGGGGTAGACACCGGGGAGCTGTTTTTT. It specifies CASSEPRPGVDTGELFF.

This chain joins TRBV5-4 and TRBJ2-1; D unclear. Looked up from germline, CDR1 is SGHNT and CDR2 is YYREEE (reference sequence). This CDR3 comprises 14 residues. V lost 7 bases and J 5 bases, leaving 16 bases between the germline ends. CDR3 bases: TGTGCCAGCTACGAACTAACAGAGGACAATGAGCAGTTCTTC. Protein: CASYELTEDNEQFF.

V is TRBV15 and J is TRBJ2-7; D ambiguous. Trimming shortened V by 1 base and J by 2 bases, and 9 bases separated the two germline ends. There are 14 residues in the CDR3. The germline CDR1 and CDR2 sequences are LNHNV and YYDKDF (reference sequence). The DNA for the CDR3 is TGTGCCACCAGCAGAGGGGGAAGAGCCTACGAGCAGTACTTC. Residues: CATSRGGRAYEQYF. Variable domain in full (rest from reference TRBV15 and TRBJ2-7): DAMVIQNPRYQVTQFGKPVTLSCSQTLNHNVMYWYQQKSSQAPKLLFHYYDKDFNNEADTPDNFQSRRPNTSFCFLDIRSPGLGDTAMYLCATSRGGRAYEQYFGPGTRLTVT.

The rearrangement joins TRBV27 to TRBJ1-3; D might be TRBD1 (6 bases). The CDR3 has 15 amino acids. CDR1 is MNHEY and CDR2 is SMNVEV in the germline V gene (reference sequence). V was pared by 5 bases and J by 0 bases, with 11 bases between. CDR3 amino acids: CASSVQGISGNTIYF. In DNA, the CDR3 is TGTGCCAGCAGTGTTCAGGGGATCTCTGGAAACACCATATATTTT.

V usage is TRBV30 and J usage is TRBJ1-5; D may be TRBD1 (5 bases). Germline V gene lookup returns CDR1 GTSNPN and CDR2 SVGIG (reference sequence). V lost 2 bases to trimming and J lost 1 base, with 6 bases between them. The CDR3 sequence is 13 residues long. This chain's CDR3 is CAWSRQSNQPQHF. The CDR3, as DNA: TGTGCCTGGAGTAGACAGAGCAATCAGCCCCAGCATTTT.

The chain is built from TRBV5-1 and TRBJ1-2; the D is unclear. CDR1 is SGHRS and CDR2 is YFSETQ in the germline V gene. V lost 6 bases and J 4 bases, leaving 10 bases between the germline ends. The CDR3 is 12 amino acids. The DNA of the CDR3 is TGCGCCAGCATCCGGGCCCCCTATGGCTACACCTTC. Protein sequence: CASIRAPYGYTF.

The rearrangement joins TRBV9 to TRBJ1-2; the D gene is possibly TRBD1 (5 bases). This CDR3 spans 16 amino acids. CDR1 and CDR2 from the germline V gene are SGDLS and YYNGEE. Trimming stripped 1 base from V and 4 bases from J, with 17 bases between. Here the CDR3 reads CASSVRPRGESYGYTF. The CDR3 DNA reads TGTGCCAGCAGCGTAAGGCCAAGGGGCGAGTCCTATGGCTACACCTTC.

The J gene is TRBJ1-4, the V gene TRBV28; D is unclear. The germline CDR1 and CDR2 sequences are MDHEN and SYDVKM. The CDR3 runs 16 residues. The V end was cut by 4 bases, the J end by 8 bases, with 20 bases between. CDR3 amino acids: CASSSPRGESAEKLFF. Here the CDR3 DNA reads TGTGCCAGCAGTTCGCCCCGGGGAGAAAGCGCAGAAAAACTGTTTTTT.

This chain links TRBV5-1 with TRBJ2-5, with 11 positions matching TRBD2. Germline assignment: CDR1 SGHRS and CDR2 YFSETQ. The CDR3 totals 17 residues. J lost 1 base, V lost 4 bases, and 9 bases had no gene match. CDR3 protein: CASSPGQLAGGQETQYF. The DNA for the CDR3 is TGCGCCAGCAGCCCCGGCCAGCTAGCGGGGGGCCAAGAGACCCAGTACTTC.

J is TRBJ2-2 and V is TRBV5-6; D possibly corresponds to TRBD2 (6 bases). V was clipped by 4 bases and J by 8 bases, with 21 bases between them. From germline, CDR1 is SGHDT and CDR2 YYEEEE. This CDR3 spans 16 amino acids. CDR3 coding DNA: TGTGCCAGCAGCACGGACTATGGTCCGACACAGGGGGAGCTGTTTTTT. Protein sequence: CASSTDYGPTQGELFF.

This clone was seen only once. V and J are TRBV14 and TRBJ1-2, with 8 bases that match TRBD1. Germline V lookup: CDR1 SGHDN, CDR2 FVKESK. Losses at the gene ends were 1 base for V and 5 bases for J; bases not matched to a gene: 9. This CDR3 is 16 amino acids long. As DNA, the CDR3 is TGTGCCAGCAGCCAAGGACAGGGGATCCCCCTTTATGGCTACACCTTC. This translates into CASSQGQGIPLYGYTF.

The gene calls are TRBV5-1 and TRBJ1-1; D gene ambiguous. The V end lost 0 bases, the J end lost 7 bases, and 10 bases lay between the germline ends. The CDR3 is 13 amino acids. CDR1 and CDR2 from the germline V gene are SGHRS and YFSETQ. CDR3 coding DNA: TGCGCCAGCAGCTTGGACCGGCCCGATGAAGCTTTCTTT. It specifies CASSLDRPDEAFF.

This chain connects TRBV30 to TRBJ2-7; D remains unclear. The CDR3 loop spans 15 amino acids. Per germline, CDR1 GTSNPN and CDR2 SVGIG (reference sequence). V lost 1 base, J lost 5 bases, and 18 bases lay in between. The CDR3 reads CAWSGWGRDRNEQYF. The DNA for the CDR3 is TGTGCCTGGAGTGGGTGGGGAAGGGATCGGAACGAGCAGTACTTC.

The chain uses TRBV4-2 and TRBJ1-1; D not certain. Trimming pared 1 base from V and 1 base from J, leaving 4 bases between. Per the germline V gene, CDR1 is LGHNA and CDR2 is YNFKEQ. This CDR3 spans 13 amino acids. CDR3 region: CASSQAPNTEAFF. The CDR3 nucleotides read TGTGCCAGCAGCCAAGCTCCGAACACTGAAGCTTTCTTT.

CDR3 DNA: TGCGCCAGCAGCTTTAGGGCAGGGGGCGATAACTATGGCTACACCTTC. This encodes CASSFRAGGDNYGYTF. The J gene is TRBJ1-2, the V gene TRBV5-1; 8 nucleotides agree with TRBD1. CDR3 length equals 16 residues. Germline V lookup: CDR1 SGHRS, CDR2 YFSETQ. Germline trimming cut 2 bases from V and 1 base from J; bases unmatched to any gene: 7.

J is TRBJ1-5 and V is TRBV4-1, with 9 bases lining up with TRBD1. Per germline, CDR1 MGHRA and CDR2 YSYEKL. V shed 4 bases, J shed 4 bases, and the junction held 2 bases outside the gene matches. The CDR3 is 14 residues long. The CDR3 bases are TGCGCCAGCAGCCCGACAGGGGGGAATCAGCCCCAGCATTTT. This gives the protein CASSPTGGNQPQHF.

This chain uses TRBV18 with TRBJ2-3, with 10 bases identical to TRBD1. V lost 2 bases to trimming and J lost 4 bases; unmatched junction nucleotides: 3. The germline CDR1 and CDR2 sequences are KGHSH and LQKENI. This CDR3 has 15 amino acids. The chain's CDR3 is CASSPTTGGPDTQYF. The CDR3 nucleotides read TGTGCCAGCTCACCAACGACAGGGGGCCCAGATACGCAGTATTTT.

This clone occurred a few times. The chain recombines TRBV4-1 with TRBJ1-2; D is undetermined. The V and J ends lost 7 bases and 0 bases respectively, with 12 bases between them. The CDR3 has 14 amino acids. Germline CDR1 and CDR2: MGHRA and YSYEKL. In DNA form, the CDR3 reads TGCGCCAGCAATTTGGGCACCGCTAACTATGGCTACACCTTC. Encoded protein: CASNLGTANYGYTF.

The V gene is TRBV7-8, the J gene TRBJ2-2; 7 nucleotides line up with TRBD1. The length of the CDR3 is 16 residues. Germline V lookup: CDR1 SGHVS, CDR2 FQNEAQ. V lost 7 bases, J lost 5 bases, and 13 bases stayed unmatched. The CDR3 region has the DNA TGTGCCAGCACCGGGGACAGCTATGCGATTACCGGGGAGCTGTTTTTT. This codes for CASTGDSYAITGELFF. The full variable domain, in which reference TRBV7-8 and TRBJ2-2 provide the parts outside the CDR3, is GAGVSQSPRYKVAKRGQDVALRCDPISGHVSLFWYQQALGQGPEFLTYFQNEAQLDKSGLPSDRFFAERPEGSVSTLKIQRTQQEDSAVYLCASTGDSYAITGELFFGEGSRLTVL.

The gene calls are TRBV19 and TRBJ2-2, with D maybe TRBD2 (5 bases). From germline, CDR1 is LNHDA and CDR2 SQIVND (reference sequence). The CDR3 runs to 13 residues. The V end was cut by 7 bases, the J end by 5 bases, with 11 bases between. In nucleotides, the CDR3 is TGTGCCAGTAACCTTTGGAGGACCGGGGAGCTGTTTTTT. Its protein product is CASNLWRTGELFF.